Below are 23 T cell receptor beta chains sequenced from a single sample in a study of molecular identifiers for immune sequencing clone quantification. From the PCR reads, TCRdb called clonotypes with MiXCR, one entry per CDR3 protein. The sample carries hundreds of thousands of distinct CDR3 sequences, 25% recorded once. Sequenced material: naive CD8+ T cells from blood, with Jurkat cell RNA spiked in. Sample subset: FACS-sorted CD8+CD4-CCR7+CD45RA+ naive T cells. The source is a human donor in good health. Some libraries in this study had Jurkat cell RNA spiked in.

Worth noting for this clonotype: Just one base apart from a much larger clone, this may be a read error. This chain joins TRBV20-1 and TRBJ2-7; TRBD2 matches at 11 bases. Germline values: CDR1 DFQATT, CDR2 SNEGSKA (reference sequence). This CDR3 spans 14 amino acids. CDR3 region: CSASGASGRYELYF. The CDR3, as DNA: TGCAGTGCTAGTGGGGCTAGCGGGAGGTACGAGCTGTACTTC.

The V call is TRBV12-2, the J call TRBJ1-1; the table's D call of TRBD1 was not tested on the DNA. TRBV12-2 is described as a pseudogene. This CDR3 is 13 amino acids long. The CDR3 sequence: CARPGRGNTEAFF. In DNA, the CDR3 is TGTGCAAGACCCGGCAGGGGGAACACTGAAGCTTTCTTT.

The chain carries TRBV5-1 and TRBJ1-6; the D is unclear. The CDR3 has 17 residues. V was cut by 0 bases and J by 0 bases, with 10 bases left in between. The germline CDR1 and CDR2 sequences are SGHRS and YFSETQ. Here the CDR3 DNA reads TGCGCCAGCAGCTTGGACGGGAAGAGCTCCTATAATTCACCCCTCCACTTT. Its translation is CASSLDGKSSYNSPLHF.

The chain has TRBV5-6 and TRBJ2-5; 14 nucleotides align to TRBD2. CDR3 length equals 18 residues. V shed 4 bases and J 1 base; nucleotides not matched to a gene: 9. Germline loops: CDR1 SGHDT, CDR2 YYEEEE. CDR3: CASSQTSGGAWGQETQYF. In DNA form, the CDR3 reads TGTGCCAGCAGCCAGACTAGCGGGGGGGCCTGGGGCCAAGAGACCCAGTACTTC.

As to this clonotype: A much larger clone lies a single base off, so this may be a read error. CDR3 in amino acids: CAGRGVTSMNTEAFF. In DNA, the CDR3 is TGTGCCGGCAGAGGAGTGACTAGCATGAACACTGAAGCTTTCTTT. This chain uses TRBV27 with TRBJ1-1; D not resolved. Germline assignment: CDR1 MNHEY and CDR2 SMNVEV (reference sequence). This CDR3 region has 15 residues.

Turning to this clonotype: Since a much larger clone is just one base distant, this may be a read error. This chain links TRBV7-9 with TRBJ1-4; D gene unclear. Germline V gene sequence: CDR1 SEHNR, CDR2 FQNEAQ (reference sequence). This CDR3 spans 16 amino acids. V was shortened by 4 bases and J by 0 bases, with 12 bases between the two germline ends. The CDR3 nucleotides read TGTGCCAGCAGCTCAAATGCCGGCGCAACTAATGAAAAACTGTTTTTT. It codes for CASSSNAGATNEKLFF.

This clonotype was counted a few times. The chain has TRBV11-2 and TRBJ2-6; a possible D gene is TRBD1 (5 bases). The V gene lost 7 bases and the J gene lost 0 bases, with 19 bases spanning the gap. CDR1 SGHAT and CDR2 FQNNGV come from the germline V gene. The CDR3 is 18 residues long. The CDR3 sequence is CASTLGAPTSSGANVLTF. The DNA for the CDR3 is TGTGCCAGCACTCTAGGGGCTCCAACCAGCTCTGGGGCCAACGTCCTGACTTTC.

The chain carries TRBV5-6 and TRBJ2-3, with 9 bases fitting TRBD2. The junction had 11 bases not matched to a gene; V was cut back by 4 bases and J by 2 bases. The CDR3 runs to 17 residues. CDR1 is SGHDT, CDR2 YYEEEE, per germline. The chain's CDR3 is CASSGGTSWGITDTQYF. The CDR3 region has the DNA TGTGCCAGCAGCGGGGGGACTAGCTGGGGTATCACAGATACGCAGTATTTT.

This clonotype showed up just a few times. This chain connects TRBV7-6 to TRBJ2-1; weak D call: TRBD2 (6 bases). V gave up 1 base and J gave up 6 bases, with 13 bases separating them. CDR1 and CDR2 (germline): SGHVS, FNYEAQ. This CDR3 comprises 15 residues. CDR3: CASSLGLAWTNEQFF. Written as DNA, the CDR3 is TGTGCCAGCAGCTTAGGTCTAGCGTGGACCAATGAGCAGTTCTTC.

This clonotype was detected only a few times. The CDR3 bases are TGTGCCAGCAGTTACGACCCGGACTCCCCGAACACTGAAGCTTTCTTT. This gives the protein CASSYDPDSPNTEAFF. The rearrangement uses TRBV6-2 or TRBV6-3 and TRBJ1-1; no clear D. Deletions cut 2 bases from V and 1 base from J, with 14 bases between. Germline V gene data show CDR1 as MNHEY and CDR2 as SVGEGT. The CDR3 is made up of 16 amino acids.

Remarks on this clonotype: A read error is possible here, since a much larger clone lies one base away. The chain links TRBV10-3 to TRBJ2-7; the D is unclear. This CDR3 has 11 residues. Germline V gene data show CDR1 as ENHRY and CDR2 as SYGVKD. Trimming left V 4 bases short and J 5 bases short, with 6 bases between. Here the CDR3 reads CAISGSNEQYF. In nucleotides, the CDR3 is TGTGCCATCAGTGGGTCCAACGAGCAGTACTTC.

This clonotype was seen more than once but under ten times. The V and J genes are TRBV4-3 and TRBJ2-5, with D tentatively TRBD1 (6 bases). The V end lost 1 base, the J end lost 5 bases, and 14 bases lay between the germline ends. The CDR3 spans 15 residues. Germline CDR1 reads LGHNA; CDR2 reads YSLEER. CDR3 in DNA: TGCGCCAGCAGCCAAGGATACAGGGCTAGGGAGACCCAGTACTTC. Translating it yields CASSQGYRARETQYF.

In this sample, this clonotype turned up a few times. The chain is built from TRBV7-2 and TRBJ1-6; D ambiguous. V was trimmed by 1 base and J by 6 bases, leaving 13 bases between them. The CDR3 length is 16 residues. CDR1 SGHTA and CDR2 FQGNSA come from the germline V gene. The CDR3 DNA sequence: TGTGCCAGCAGCTTAGTCGCCGGAAACCTTAATTCACCCCTCCACTTT. Residues: CASSLVAGNLNSPLHF.

This sequence joins TRBV12-3 or TRBV12-4 and TRBJ2-3; the match to TRBD2 covers 8 bases. The CDR3 has 19 amino acids. V lost 3 bases to trimming and J lost 3 bases; unmatched junction nucleotides: 17. CDR3 in amino acids: CASSFVGIPAGADTDTQYF. CDR3 bases: TGTGCCAGCAGTTTCGTAGGTATCCCAGCGGGAGCCGATACAGATACGCAGTATTTT.

The CDR3 DNA is TGTGCCAGCAGTTTGAAGGGGTCAACTTACGAGCAGTACTTC. It encodes CASSLKGSTYEQYF. This chain links TRBV27 with TRBJ2-7, with D perhaps matching TRBD1 (5 bases). Trimming took 3 bases from V and 4 from J, leaving 13 bases between them. CDR1 and CDR2 from the germline V gene are MNHEY and SMNVEV (reference sequence). This CDR3 region has 14 residues.

V usage is TRBV12-3 or TRBV12-4 and J usage is TRBJ2-3, with D perhaps matching TRBD1 (6 bases). The V and J ends lost 0 bases and 4 bases respectively, with 14 bases between them. This CDR3 spans 16 amino acids. The CDR3 protein is CASSLAVGQGPDTQYF. The CDR3 coding sequence is TGTGCCAGCAGTTTAGCGGTGGGGCAGGGGCCAGATACGCAGTATTTT.

For this clonotype: The limits of the CDR3 on the DNA are not certain, so only TCRdb's listed CDR3 is given. The chain joins TRBV25-1 to TRBJ1-5; TRBD1 was called by the table and not checked on the DNA. Germline V gives CDR1 MGHDK, CDR2 SYGVNS. The CDR3 has 14 amino acids, counting both end residues. CDR3 in amino acids: CASSDSGPAQPQHF.

The table lists this clonotype with many counts. This rearrangement joins TRBV6-5 to TRBJ1-1; D is undetermined. The CDR3 is 13 amino acids. V was pared by 6 bases and J by 0 bases, with 8 bases between. The germline CDR1 and CDR2 sequences are MNHEY and SVGAGI. CDR3 amino acids: CASSYTLNTEAFF. The CDR3 nucleotides are TGTGCCAGCAGCTACACACTGAACACTGAAGCTTTCTTT.

In its sample, this clonotype was seen a few times. The V call is TRBV4-1, the J call TRBJ2-3; D uncertain. This CDR3 contains 15 residues. The germline V gene has CDR1 MGHRA and CDR2 YSYEKL. The V gene lost 0 bases and the J gene lost 0 bases, with 7 bases spanning the gap. The CDR3 bases are TGCGCCAGCAGCCAAGATCCCGGCAGCACAGATACGCAGTATTTT. Protein: CASSQDPGSTDTQYF.

This clonotype was counted many times. This chain uses TRBV28 with TRBJ2-5; D remains unclear. Between the trimmed V and J ends, which lost 4 bases and 4 bases, there was a span of 16 bases. Germline V gene sequence: CDR1 MDHEN, CDR2 SYDVKM. The CDR3 sequence is 15 residues long. The CDR3 is CASSYSRTAIETQYF. The CDR3 nucleotides read TGTGCCAGCAGTTATAGCAGGACGGCAATAGAGACCCAGTACTTC.

This clonotype was detected a few times. The chain uses TRBV20-1 and TRBJ1-1; tentatively, D is TRBD1 (5 bases). CDR3 size: 15 residues. V was shortened by 3 bases and J by 5 bases, with 19 bases between the two germline ends. Germline V gene lookup returns CDR1 DFQATT and CDR2 SNEGSKA (reference sequence). The CDR3 sequence is CSARVRTPRYTEAFF. CDR3 coding DNA: TGCAGTGCTAGGGTTCGGACACCTCGGTATACTGAAGCTTTCTTT.

This clonotype was counted between two and nine times. The chain employs TRBV30 and TRBJ1-5, with D possibly TRBD1 on 6 matching bases. V gave up 4 bases and J gave up 8 bases, with 18 bases separating them. The CDR3 loop spans 14 amino acids. Per germline, CDR1 GTSNPN and CDR2 SVGIG (reference sequence). The CDR3 loop reads CAWTHTGSLEPQHF. CDR3 sequence (DNA): TGTGCCTGGACTCACACAGGGAGCCTAGAGCCCCAGCATTTT.

This clonotype was recorded at least ten times. This chain joins TRBV29-1 and TRBJ1-2, with D uncertain. CDR1 SQVTM and CDR2 ANQGSEA come from the germline V gene. The CDR3 extends over 13 amino acids. Trimming left V 0 bases short and J 2 bases short, with 7 bases between. CDR3 bases: TGCAGCGTTGAAGAGGAATCCAACTATGGCTACACCTTC. Its translation: CSVEEESNYGYTF.